One sample yielded the 18 T cell receptor beta chains listed below, sequenced in a study of Ad26.COV2.S vaccination and SARS-CoV-2 variants. This table comes from immunoSEQ multiplex PCR, and its TCRdb copy is limited to in-frame clones, with some not included. The sample holds about 350,000 clones, about 88% seen once. Treatment given: around 19 received Ad26.COV2.S at low or high dose, single or two shots; 5 received placebo; per-sample allocation not given. Specimens were obtained on day 63 following the first vaccine or placebo injection. The sample was peripheral blood, taken in a trial of Ad26.COV2.S vaccine versus placebo. All receptors come from a person between 18 and 65 years old who received the Ad26.COV2.S COVID-19 vaccine or a placebo.

The genes are TRBV27 and TRBJ1-5, with 8 bases identical to TRBD1. After removal of 2 bases from V and 5 bases from J, the junction contained 14 bases not matched to a gene. This CDR3 spans 18 amino acids. Looked up from germline, CDR1 is MNHEY and CDR2 is SMNVEV (reference sequence). Written as DNA, the CDR3 is TGTGCCAGCAGTTTACGGATATTTCAGGGGGCAGGGGATCAGCCCCAGCATTTT. This encodes CASSLRIFQGAGDQPQHF.

V usage is TRBV6-5 and J usage is TRBJ2-7; TRBD1 agrees at 7 bases. The germline V gene has CDR1 MNHEY and CDR2 SVGAGI. The CDR3 has 14 residues. After removal of 7 bases from V and 2 bases from J, the junction contained 8 bases not matched to a gene. Here the CDR3 reads CASTLTGIPYEQYF. The CDR3 DNA is TGTGCCAGCACCTTGACAGGGATACCCTACGAGCAGTACTTC.

The chain employs TRBV4-1 and TRBJ2-3; D call uncertain. The CDR3 is 15 residues long. In germline, CDR1 is MGHRA, CDR2 YSYEKL. Trimming removed 0 bases from V and 0 bases from J, with 7 bases in between. CDR3 loop: CASSQEHFSTDTQYF. The CDR3 nucleotides read TGCGCCAGCAGCCAAGAGCATTTTAGCACAGATACGCAGTATTTT.

The chain employs TRBV7-3 and TRBJ2-2; perhaps TRBD2 as D (6 bases). The V gene's germline CDR1 is SGHTA and CDR2 FQGTGA. The length of the CDR3 is 15 residues. V dropped 2 bases and J dropped 0 bases, with 7 bases sitting between them. The CDR3 protein is CASSLLATNTGELFF. The CDR3 DNA is TGTGCCAGCAGCTTACTAGCGACGAACACCGGGGAGCTGTTTTTT.

Regarding this clone: An end of the junction differs from the germline gene, which may be a read error. The chain recombines TRBV24-1 with TRBJ1-1; tentative D call: TRBD1 (6 bases). The CDR3 runs 14 residues. Germline V gene data show CDR1 as KGHDR and CDR2 as SFDVKD. The CDR3 DNA reads TGTGCCACCAGTGATGGAGGGACATTAACTGGAGCTTTCTTT. Residues: CATSDGGTLTGAFF.

The rearrangement links TRBV28 to TRBJ2-1; 10 nucleotides align to TRBD2. After removal of 7 bases from V and 6 bases from J, the junction contained 12 bases not matched to a gene. From germline, CDR1 is MDHEN and CDR2 SYDVKM. This CDR3 spans 16 amino acids. The CDR3 reads CASTPHLAGAFNEQFF. The CDR3, as DNA: TGTGCCAGCACCCCACATCTAGCGGGAGCTTTCAATGAGCAGTTCTTC.

In this sample, this clone turned up once. The chain combines TRBV5-1 with TRBJ2-3, with 7 positions matching TRBD2. The CDR3 has 14 residues. Germline V gene lookup returns CDR1 SGHRS and CDR2 YFSETQ. The V and J ends lost 4 bases and 5 bases, in that order; junction bases with no gene match: 7. The chain's CDR3 is CASSQGLRGDTQYF. The CDR3 bases are TGCGCCAGCAGCCAGGGACTAAGGGGAGATACGCAGTATTTT.

Regarding this clone: Other nucleotide sequences in the sample specify the same CDR3. The V and J genes are TRBV7-3 and TRBJ2-1, with D maybe TRBD2 (5 bases). Germline-derived CDR1 and CDR2 are SGHTA and FQGTGA. The ends were cut back, 1 base at V and 9 bases at J, with 7 bases in the middle. The CDR3 sequence is 12 residues long. The CDR3 spells CASSLNRGEQFF. As DNA, the CDR3 is TGTGCCAGCAGCTTAAATCGGGGTGAGCAGTTCTTC.

The rearrangement joins TRBV28 to TRBJ2-3; no firm D call. The V end was cut by 2 bases, the J end by 3 bases, with 9 bases between. The CDR3 extends over 14 amino acids. CDR1 is MDHEN and CDR2 is SYDVKM in the germline V gene. CDR3 region: CASSLIRRTDTQYF. CDR3 nucleotide sequence: TGTGCCAGCAGTTTAATCCGTAGAACAGATACGCAGTATTTT.

The chain links TRBV28 to TRBJ1-6; D may be TRBD1 (6 bases). The V end was cut by 4 bases, the J end by 7 bases, with 14 bases between. CDR3 length: 15 residues. In germline, CDR1 is MDHEN, CDR2 SYDVKM. CDR3 in amino acids: CASSSAGTPNSPLHF. In DNA form, the CDR3 reads TGTGCCAGCAGTTCCGCCGGGACACCAAATTCACCCCTCCACTTT.

The gene calls are TRBV19 and TRBJ1-1, with D unresolved. This CDR3 is 14 amino acids long. Germline-derived CDR1 and CDR2 are LNHDA and SQIVND (reference sequence). The germline V and J ends were trimmed by 5 bases and 2 bases, with 12 bases remaining between them. CDR3 residues: CASSSQVVNTEAFF. In DNA, the CDR3 is TGTGCCAGTAGTTCGCAGGTGGTAAACACTGAAGCTTTCTTT.

The chain recombines TRBV6-1 with TRBJ2-1; D call uncertain. This CDR3 region has 11 residues. Germline-derived CDR1 and CDR2 are MNHNS and SASEGT. The V and J ends lost 2 bases and 7 bases respectively, with 3 bases between them. The CDR3 here is CASSERNEQFF. DNA for the CDR3: TGTGCCAGCAGTGAACGAAATGAGCAGTTCTTC.

The CDR3 reads CASSFGGGSGNIQYF. Here the CDR3 DNA reads TGCGCCAGCAGCTTCGGAGGGGGCAGCGGAAACATTCAGTACTTC. The chain carries TRBV5-1 and TRBJ2-4; the D gene is possibly TRBD1 (7 bases). Per germline, CDR1 SGHRS and CDR2 YFSETQ. Trimming shortened V by 2 bases and J by 6 bases, and 15 bases separated the two germline ends. CDR3 size: 15 residues.

This clone turned up a few times. The V call is TRBV7-9, the J call TRBJ2-6, with a weak D call TRBD1 (5 bases). The CDR3 covers 18 residues. V gave up 5 bases and J gave up 0 bases, with 17 bases separating them. Germline values: CDR1 SEHNR, CDR2 FQNEAQ (reference sequence). The CDR3 sequence is CASSPQETVFSGANVLTF. The CDR3 bases are TGTGCCAGCAGCCCTCAAGAGACAGTTTTCTCTGGGGCCAACGTCCTGACTTTC.

V gene TRBV30 combines with J gene TRBJ2-3; the D is unclear. CDR3 length equals 12 residues. Trimming took off 4 bases at V and 4 bases at J, with 9 bases between the two ends. Germline values: CDR1 GTSNPN, CDR2 SVGIG (reference sequence). The CDR3 sequence is CAWTSAADTQYF. The CDR3, as DNA: TGTGCCTGGACTAGTGCGGCAGATACGCAGTATTTT. Full variable domain (outside the CDR3, taken from reference TRBV30 and TRBJ2-3): SQTIHQWPATLVQPVGSPLSLECTVEGTSNPNLYWYRQAAGRGLQLLFYSVGIGQISSEVPQNLSASRPQDRQFILSSKKLLLSDSGFYLCAWTSAADTQYFGPGTRLTVL.

The table lists this clone with a count of one. The rearrangement joins TRBV6-1 to TRBJ1-5; 10 bases are a match to TRBD1. The CDR3 contains 17 residues. The trim removed 3 bases at V and 3 bases at J, leaving 8 bases unmatched. Per germline, CDR1 MNHNS and CDR2 SASEGT. CDR3 coding DNA: TGTGCCAGCAGTGATATTGGGACAGGGGTCCCCAATCAGCCCCAGCATTTT. This encodes CASSDIGTGVPNQPQHF.

The chain combines TRBV19 with TRBJ1-2; D not resolved. The length of the CDR3 is 15 residues. Germline CDR1 is LNHDA and CDR2 is SQIVND (reference sequence). V shed 9 bases and J shed 1 base, with 18 bases lying between them. CDR3 in DNA: TGTGCCAGACCTTTTGAAAAGGGTATTAACTATGGCTACACCTTC. Translating it yields CARPFEKGINYGYTF.

This chain connects TRBV19 to TRBJ1-1; 8 bases line up with TRBD1. Unmatched junction bases numbered 5, after V lost 4 bases and J lost 1 base. CDR1 and CDR2 (germline): LNHDA, SQIVND (reference sequence). The CDR3 extends over 15 amino acids. This CDR3 reads CASSTLDRGNTEAFF. The CDR3 DNA is TGTGCCAGTAGTACTCTCGACAGGGGGAACACTGAAGCTTTCTTT.